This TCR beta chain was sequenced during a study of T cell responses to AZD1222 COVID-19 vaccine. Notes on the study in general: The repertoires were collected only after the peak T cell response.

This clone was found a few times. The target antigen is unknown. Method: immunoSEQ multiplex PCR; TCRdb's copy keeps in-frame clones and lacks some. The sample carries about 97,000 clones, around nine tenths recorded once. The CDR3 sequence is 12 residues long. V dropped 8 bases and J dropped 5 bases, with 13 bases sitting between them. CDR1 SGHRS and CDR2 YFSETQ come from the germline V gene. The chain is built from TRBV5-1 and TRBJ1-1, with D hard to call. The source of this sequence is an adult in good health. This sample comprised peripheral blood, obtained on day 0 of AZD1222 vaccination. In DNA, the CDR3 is TGCGCCAGTTCGTTTAGCTCAACTGAAGCTTTCTTT. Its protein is CASSFSSTEAFF.